Listed below are T cell receptor beta chains from one sample, sequenced in a study of OX40 agonist ivuxolimab in advanced cancers. Method: immunoSEQ multiplex PCR; TCRdb's copy keeps in-frame clones and lacks some. The sample lists 25,000 to 35,000 clones; 81% were seen once. Sequenced material: CD4+ or CD8+ T cells sorted from blood, taken in a trial of the OX40 agonist ivuxolimab. All receptors derive from an adult with an advanced solid tumor such as melanoma, head and neck, liver or kidney cancer. The CDR3 runs from the conserved cysteine through the conserved F or W. Each record gives: J gene, clone size, V gene, D gene, CDR3 protein, CDR3 DNA. D genes are given only for firm matches. Size values are once, few and many counts, or a class for expanded clones, and some rows have none.

J gene: TRBJ2-5; clone size: NA; V gene: TRBV4-1; D gene: NA; CDR3 protein: CASSQRDVRETQYF; CDR3 DNA: TGCGCCAGCAGCCAAAGGGACGTTCGGGAGACCCAGTACTTC
J gene: TRBJ2-7; clone size: NA; V gene: TRBV6-5; D gene: NA; CDR3 protein: CASSYSNRAHEQYF; CDR3 DNA: TGTGCCAGCAGTTACTCCAACAGGGCCCACGAGCAGTACTTC
J gene: TRBJ2-2; clone size: NA; V gene: TRBV4-1; D gene: NA; CDR3 protein: CASSQGVGNTGELFF; CDR3 DNA: TGCGCCAGCAGCCAAGGCGTTGGAAACACCGGGGAGCTGTTTTTT
J gene: TRBJ2-3; clone size: once; V gene: TRBV15; D gene: TRBD2; CDR3 protein: CATSRGRQGLAGADTQYF; CDR3 DNA: TGTGCCACCAGCAGAGGCCGACAGGGACTAGCGGGGGCGGATACGCAGTATTTT
J gene: TRBJ2-1; clone size: NA; V gene: TRBV30; D gene: NA; CDR3 protein: CAWSGTLNAVDEQFF; CDR3 DNA: TGTGCCTGGAGTGGAACCCTGAACGCGGTCGATGAGCAGTTCTTC
J gene: TRBJ2-1; clone size: NA; V gene: TRBV19; D gene: TRBD2; CDR3 protein: CASSMDGLAGAAEQFF; CDR3 DNA: TGTGCCAGTAGTATGGACGGACTAGCGGGAGCTGCTGAGCAGTTCTTC
J gene: TRBJ2-5; clone size: NA; V gene: TRBV7-8; D gene: NA; CDR3 protein: CASSLGQHGGTQYF; CDR3 DNA: TGTGCCAGCAGCTTAGGGCAGCATGGTGGGACCCAGTACTTC
J gene: TRBJ1-4; clone size: NA; V gene: TRBV21-1; D gene: NA; CDR3 protein: CASILQVKNVNEKLFF; CDR3 DNA: TGTGCCAGCATCCTACAGGTGAAAAATGTTAATGAAAAACTGTTTTTT
J gene: TRBJ2-7; clone size: NA; V gene: TRBV5-4; D gene: TRBD1; CDR3 protein: CASSLGDRGLYEQYF; CDR3 DNA: TGTGCCAGCAGCTTGGGCGACAGGGGACTCTACGAGCAGTACTTC
J gene: TRBJ2-7; clone size: once; V gene: TRBV5-6; D gene: TRBD2; CDR3 protein: CASSLALAGGLHEQYF; CDR3 DNA: TGTGCCAGCAGCTTGGCCCTAGCGGGGGGGCTGCACGAGCAGTACTTC
J gene: TRBJ2-7; clone size: NA; V gene: TRBV13; D gene: TRBD1; CDR3 protein: CASSSGQGPYEQYF; CDR3 DNA: TGTGCCAGCAGCTCCGGACAGGGCCCCTACGAGCAGTACTTC
J gene: TRBJ2-5; clone size: NA; V gene: TRBV15; D gene: NA; CDR3 protein: CATSRDPEETQYF; CDR3 DNA: TGTGCCACCAGCAGAGATCCAGAAGAGACCCAGTACTTC
J gene: TRBJ2-3; clone size: NA; V gene: TRBV7-9; D gene: TRBD2; CDR3 protein: CASSPPSGESTDTQYF; CDR3 DNA: TGTGCCAGCAGCCCCCCTAGCGGGGAAAGCACAGATACGCAGTATTTT
J gene: TRBJ2-7; clone size: NA; V gene: TRBV5-6; D gene: NA; CDR3 protein: CASSLGVASGEQYF; CDR3 DNA: TGTGCCAGCAGCTTGGGGGTGGCGTCGGGCGAGCAGTACTTC
J gene: TRBJ2-5; clone size: NA; V gene: TRBV7-8; D gene: TRBD2; CDR3 protein: CASVPGLAGGGETQYF; CDR3 DNA: TGTGCCAGCGTCCCTGGACTAGCGGGAGGAGGGGAGACCCAGTACTTC
J gene: TRBJ2-7; clone size: NA; V gene: TRBV7-9; D gene: NA; CDR3 protein: CASSSDYYEQYF; CDR3 DNA: TGTGCCAGCAGCTCGGACTACTACGAGCAGTACTTC
J gene: TRBJ2-2; clone size: NA; V gene: TRBV5-6; D gene: NA; CDR3 protein: CASSRGSGELFF; CDR3 DNA: TGTGCCAGCAGCCGGGGTTCCGGGGAGCTGTTTTTT
J gene: TRBJ2-7; clone size: once; V gene: TRBV15; D gene: TRBD1; CDR3 protein: CATQGANPYEQYF; CDR3 DNA: TGTGCCACACAGGGGGCGAATCCCTACGAGCAGTACTTC
J gene: TRBJ1-2; clone size: NA; V gene: TRBV28; D gene: NA; CDR3 protein: CASSSSGYGYTF; CDR3 DNA: TGTGCCAGCAGTTCATCAGGCTATGGCTACACCTTC
J gene: TRBJ2-3; clone size: NA; V gene: TRBV9; D gene: NA; CDR3 protein: CASSVDAGGYGDTQYF; CDR3 DNA: TGTGCCAGCAGCGTAGATGCAGGGGGGTACGGTGATACGCAGTATTTT
J gene: TRBJ2-7; clone size: once; V gene: TRBV11-1; D gene: NA; CDR3 protein: CASSWETGSSYEQYF; CDR3 DNA: TGTGCCAGCAGCTGGGAGACAGGCAGCTCCTACGAGCAGTACTTC
J gene: TRBJ2-2; clone size: NA; V gene: TRBV11-3; D gene: NA; CDR3 protein: CASSSPTRYTGELFF; CDR3 DNA: TGTGCCAGCAGCTCCCCGACTAGATACACCGGGGAGCTGTTTTTT
J gene: TRBJ1-1; clone size: NA; V gene: TRBV28; D gene: NA; CDR3 protein: CASSFPPNTEAFF; CDR3 DNA: TGTGCCAGCAGTTTCCCCCCGAACACTGAAGCTTTCTTT
J gene: TRBJ1-2; clone size: NA; V gene: TRBV6-5; D gene: NA; CDR3 protein: CASSYSWGAPGYTF; CDR3 DNA: TGTGCCAGCAGTTACTCCTGGGGGGCCCCTGGCTACACCTTC
J gene: TRBJ2-2; clone size: NA; V gene: TRBV27; D gene: NA; CDR3 protein: CASSSKGAPAGELFF; CDR3 DNA: TGTGCCAGCAGTTCTAAAGGGGCCCCCGCCGGGGAGCTGTTTTTT
J gene: TRBJ2-3; clone size: NA; V gene: TRBV2; D gene: TRBD2; CDR3 protein: CASSGGGASWGTQYF; CDR3 DNA: TGTGCCAGCAGTGGCGGGGGGGCGAGCTGGGGTACGCAGTATTTT
J gene: TRBJ1-4; clone size: NA; V gene: TRBV19; D gene: NA; CDR3 protein: CASRTAPYELFF; CDR3 DNA: TGTGCCAGTAGGACCGCCCCGTATGAACTGTTTTTT
J gene: TRBJ1-1; clone size: NA; V gene: TRBV13; D gene: TRBD1; CDR3 protein: CASSLRGQQNTEAFF; CDR3 DNA: TGTGCCAGCAGCTTACGGGGACAGCAGAACACTGAAGCTTTCTTT
J gene: TRBJ2-3; clone size: NA; V gene: TRBV29-1; D gene: TRBD2; CDR3 protein: CSVDGTRPAFDTQYF; CDR3 DNA: TGCAGCGTTGATGGGACTAGACCCGCGTTCGATACGCAGTATTTT
J gene: TRBJ2-5; clone size: NA; V gene: TRBV25-1; D gene: NA; CDR3 protein: CASRGGQSIKTQYF; CDR3 DNA: TGTGCCAGCAGAGGCGGACAGTCCATAAAGACCCAGTACTTC
J gene: TRBJ2-3; clone size: NA; V gene: TRBV5-1; D gene: NA; CDR3 protein: CASSYESRVSTDTQYF; CDR3 DNA: TGCGCCAGCAGCTACGAATCCAGAGTTAGCACAGATACGCAGTATTTT
J gene: TRBJ1-2; clone size: NA; V gene: TRBV30; D gene: NA; CDR3 protein: CAWNRDSYGYTF; CDR3 DNA: TGTGCCTGGAACCGGGACTCCTATGGCTACACCTTC
J gene: TRBJ1-1; clone size: NA; V gene: TRBV11-2; D gene: TRBD1; CDR3 protein: CASSPKGGMRQGVSEAFF; CDR3 DNA: TGTGCCAGCAGCCCGAAGGGAGGAATGAGACAGGGGGTATCTGAAGCTTTCTTT
J gene: TRBJ2-1; clone size: NA; V gene: TRBV7-6; D gene: NA; CDR3 protein: CASSLGGGSNEQFF; CDR3 DNA: TGTGCCAGCAGCTTAGGGGGGGGCTCGAATGAGCAGTTCTTC
J gene: TRBJ2-7; clone size: NA; V gene: TRBV6-1; D gene: NA; CDR3 protein: CASSVDSTYEQYF; CDR3 DNA: TGTGCCAGCAGTGTTGACTCAACCTACGAGCAGTACTTC
J gene: TRBJ1-6; clone size: NA; V gene: TRBV2; D gene: NA; CDR3 protein: CASSGSSYNSPLHF; CDR3 DNA: TGTGCCAGCAGTGGGAGCTCCTATAATTCACCCCTCCACTTT
J gene: TRBJ2-1; clone size: NA; V gene: TRBV5-1; D gene: NA; CDR3 protein: CASSIRLGYNEQFF; CDR3 DNA: TGCGCCAGCAGCATTAGACTAGGGTACAATGAGCAGTTCTTC
J gene: TRBJ1-1; clone size: NA; V gene: TRBV5-6; D gene: NA; CDR3 protein: CASSSPTGMPSEAFF; CDR3 DNA: TGTGCCAGCAGCTCTCCGACAGGTATGCCTTCTGAAGCTTTCTTT
J gene: TRBJ2-7; clone size: NA; V gene: TRBV4-1; D gene: TRBD1; CDR3 protein: CASSQGPGQGSYEQYF; CDR3 DNA: TGCGCCAGCAGCCAAGGCCCGGGACAGGGATCCTACGAGCAGTACTTC
J gene: TRBJ2-5; clone size: NA; V gene: TRBV11-2; D gene: TRBD1; CDR3 protein: CASSERQGVLRETQYF; CDR3 DNA: TGTGCCAGCAGCGAGCGACAGGGCGTCTTACGAGAGACCCAGTACTTC
J gene: TRBJ2-7; clone size: NA; V gene: TRBV15; D gene: NA; CDR3 protein: CATSRGIYEQYF; CDR3 DNA: TGTGCCACCAGCCGGGGTATTTACGAGCAGTACTTC
J gene: TRBJ1-1; clone size: NA; V gene: TRBV30; D gene: TRBD1; CDR3 protein: CAWSGQGYTEAFF; CDR3 DNA: TGTGCCTGGAGTGGACAGGGGTACACTGAAGCTTTCTTT
J gene: TRBJ2-3; clone size: NA; V gene: TRBV5-1; D gene: NA; CDR3 protein: CASSFHFGTQSTDTQYF; CDR3 DNA: NA
J gene: TRBJ2-1; clone size: few; V gene: TRBV6-1; D gene: NA; CDR3 protein: CASSESFGVYNEQFF; CDR3 DNA: TGTGCCAGCAGTGAAAGTTTTGGGGTCTACAATGAGCAGTTCTTC
J gene: TRBJ1-2; clone size: NA; V gene: TRBV6-5; D gene: NA; CDR3 protein: CASSRNRELYGYTF; CDR3 DNA: TGTGCCAGCAGTCGCAACAGGGAGCTCTATGGCTACACCTTC
J gene: TRBJ2-5; clone size: NA; V gene: TRBV4-1; D gene: NA; CDR3 protein: CASSQVWAPQETQYF; CDR3 DNA: TGCGCCAGCAGCCAAGTGTGGGCCCCCCAAGAGACCCAGTACTTC
J gene: TRBJ1-1; clone size: few; V gene: TRBV13; D gene: NA; CDR3 protein: CASSLEAWTTDPEAFF; CDR3 DNA: TGTGCCAGCAGCTTAGAGGCGTGGACAACGGATCCTGAAGCTTTCTTT
J gene: TRBJ1-2; clone size: NA; V gene: TRBV6-6; D gene: NA; CDR3 protein: CASSRNRELYGYTF; CDR3 DNA: TGTGCCAGCAGTCGCAACAGGGAGCTCTATGGCTACACCTTC
J gene: TRBJ2-5; clone size: medium-sized; V gene: TRBV5-4; D gene: TRBD2; CDR3 protein: CASSHLTSGDQETQYF; CDR3 DNA: TGTGCCAGCAGCCATTTGACTAGCGGAGACCAAGAGACCCAGTACTTC
J gene: TRBJ1-2; clone size: NA; V gene: TRBV29-1; D gene: TRBD1; CDR3 protein: CSAVTGGGYGYTF; CDR3 DNA: TGCAGCGCAGTGACAGGGGGGGGCTATGGCTACACCTTC
J gene: TRBJ1-1; clone size: once; V gene: TRBV19; D gene: NA; CDR3 protein: CASSKNTEAFF; CDR3 DNA: TGTGCCAGTTCCAAGAACACTGAAGCTTTCTTT
J gene: TRBJ1-4; clone size: NA; V gene: TRBV5-6; D gene: NA; CDR3 protein: CASSDHVTAFGEKLFF; CDR3 DNA: TGTGCCAGCAGCGACCACGTGACCGCATTCGGGGAAAAACTGTTTTTT
J gene: TRBJ2-1; clone size: NA; V gene: TRBV4-1; D gene: NA; CDR3 protein: CASSQVGGGYNEQFF; CDR3 DNA: TGCGCCAGCAGCCAAGTGGGAGGGGGCTACAATGAGCAGTTCTTC